This entry lists 24 T cell receptor beta chains sequenced from one sample in a study of blood T cell repertoires in COVID-19. The assay was immunoSEQ multiplex PCR, and TCRdb's table has in-frame clones only and misses some. Found here are about 300,000 clones, about nine tenths of them singletons; the top ten hold 5.5% to 8%. The sequencing input was peripheral blood. Source of these receptors: a woman aged 50 to 60 with COVID-19, enrolled during active disease.

J is TRBJ2-1 and V is TRBV9; D is possibly TRBD2 (6 bases). CDR3 length: 14 residues. The V gene's germline CDR1 is SGDLS and CDR2 YYNGEE. Trimming shortened V by 3 bases and J by 9 bases, and 16 bases separated the two germline ends. CDR3: CASSDHLAKSEQFF. The CDR3 nucleotides read TGTGCCAGCAGCGACCACCTAGCGAAGAGTGAGCAGTTCTTC. The full variable domain, rest sourced from reference TRBV9 and TRBJ2-1, is DSGVTQTPKHLITATGQRVTLRCSPRSGDLSVYWYQQSLDQGLQFLIQYYNGEERAKGNILERFSAQQFPDLHSELNLSSLELGDSALYFCASSDHLAKSEQFFGPGTRLTVL.

The chain carries TRBV5-4 and TRBJ2-7; TRBD1 matches 8 bases. Trimming removed 1 base from V and 6 bases from J; junction bases left unmatched: 6. This CDR3 contains 14 residues. Germline V gives CDR1 SGHNT, CDR2 YYREEE (reference sequence). Written as DNA, the CDR3 is TGTGCCAGCAGCTTGCAGGGGGCGCTGGGCGAGCAGTACTTC. Encoded protein: CASSLQGALGEQYF.

This rearrangement joins TRBV2 to TRBJ2-1; tentatively, D is TRBD2 (6 bases). Trimming took off 11 bases at V and 12 bases at J, with 17 bases between the two ends. This CDR3 is built from 11 residues. CDR1 is SNHLY, CDR2 FYNNEI, per germline. CDR3 nucleotide sequence: TGTGCCTCGCCCTCCGCGGGACGGCAGTTCTTC. The encoded protein is CASPSAGRQFF.

The genes are TRBV4-1 and TRBJ1-3; 7 nucleotides match TRBD1. This CDR3 has 16 amino acids. The V and J ends lost 0 bases and 0 bases, in that order; junction bases with no gene match: 2. Germline V gene lookup returns CDR1 MGHRA and CDR2 YSYEKL. CDR3 sequence (DNA): TGCGCCAGCAGCCAAGATTCAGGGGGCTCTGGAAACACCATATATTTT. Protein: CASSQDSGGSGNTIYF.

This chain connects TRBV7-2 to TRBJ1-1; TRBD1 might be the D (5 bases). CDR1 SGHTA and CDR2 FQGNSA come from the germline V gene. V was trimmed by 5 bases and J by 5 bases, leaving 21 bases between them. This CDR3 region has 16 residues. In nucleotides, the CDR3 is TGTGCCAGCAGCAAGGGGCCAGATTACTTTAGGACTGAAGCTTTCTTT. Its protein is CASSKGPDYFRTEAFF.

The J gene is TRBJ2-2, the V gene TRBV10-1, with D perhaps matching TRBD1 (6 bases). V was pared by 7 bases and J by 7 bases, with 19 bases between. The CDR3 is 15 amino acids. CDR1 and CDR2 (germline): WNHNN, SYGVQD (reference sequence). The CDR3 coding sequence is TGCGCCAGCACCCGAGTAAGGGGGTCTGGCGGGGAGCTGTTTTTT. Translated, it gives CASTRVRGSGGELFF.

This chain uses TRBV23-1 with TRBJ1-2, with TRBD1 matching 9 bases. TRBV23-1 is classed as an ORF, of uncertain function. J was trimmed by 4 bases and V by 7 bases; bases with no gene match: 7. This CDR3 contains 14 residues. The CDR3 sequence is CASTRDRVSYGYTF. The CDR3 coding sequence is TGCGCCAGCACCAGGGACAGGGTAAGCTATGGCTACACCTTC.

The rearrangement joins TRBV5-1 to TRBJ1-5, with TRBD1 matching 8 bases. V was pared by 4 bases and J by 0 bases, with 3 bases of the junction left unmatched. This CDR3 has 15 amino acids. Germline lookup yields CDR1 SGHRS and CDR2 YFSETQ. CDR3 in DNA: TGCGCCAGCAGCCCTCAGGGGGCTAGCAATCAGCCCCAGCATTTT. It codes for CASSPQGASNQPQHF.

The V gene is TRBV18, the J gene TRBJ2-1; D possibly corresponds to TRBD2 (6 bases). Germline assignment: CDR1 KGHSH and CDR2 LQKENI. The V end lost 1 base, the J end lost 4 bases, and 14 bases lay between the germline ends. This CDR3 spans 16 amino acids. The CDR3 spells CASSPRAGLSYNEQFF. The DNA of the CDR3 is TGTGCCAGCTCACCACGGGCCGGACTAAGTTACAATGAGCAGTTCTTC.

Concerning this clone: Because the CDR3's place on the DNA is in doubt, the DNA is left out and the CDR3 is given as listed by TCRdb. The chain couples TRBV3-1 (or the pseudogene TRBV3-2) to TRBJ2-7; the table gives TRBD1 as D, unverified against the DNA. CDR1 is LGHDT and CDR2 is YNNKEL in the germline V gene (reference sequence). The CDR3 extends over 13 residues, inclusive of both ends. The CDR3 here is CASSPSFGQGSYF.

The rearrangement joins TRBV10-1 to TRBJ1-2, with 7 positions matching TRBD1. Germline V gene lookup returns CDR1 WNHNN and CDR2 SYGVQD (reference sequence). With 5 bases clipped from V and 8 bases from J, the junction kept 14 bases outside the gene matches. This CDR3 spans 15 amino acids. The CDR3 DNA follows: TGCGCCAGCAGTTCTCCCGGGACAGACCTCCGAGGCTACACCTTC. This codes for CASSSPGTDLRGYTF.

The genes are TRBV7-9 and TRBJ2-1; TRBD2 matches at 12 bases. The CDR3 has 16 amino acids. The germline V gene has CDR1 SEHNR and CDR2 FQNEAQ (reference sequence). The V segment lost 6 bases and the J segment 0 bases; nucleotides outside the gene matches: 3. The CDR3 DNA reads TGTGCCAGCAGGCGACTAGCGGGAGTCTCCTACAATGAGCAGTTCTTC. Its translation: CASRRLAGVSYNEQFF.

This chain joins TRBV7-2 and TRBJ1-5, with D tentatively TRBD1 (6 bases). Trimming took 5 bases from V and 3 from J, leaving 14 bases between them. Germline V gene sequence: CDR1 SGHTA, CDR2 FQGNSA. The CDR3 is made up of 15 amino acids. For the CDR3, the DNA is TGTGCCAGCAGCCCCCGCCGGGACAACAATCAGCCCCAGCATTTT. Amino acids: CASSPRRDNNQPQHF. The entire variable domain, with the rest obtained from reference TRBV7-2 and TRBJ1-5, is as follows: GAGVSQSPSNKVTEKGKDVELRCDPISGHTALYWYRQSLGQGLEFLIYFQGNSAPDKSGLPSDRFSAERTGGSVSTLTIQRTQQEDSAVYLCASSPRRDNNQPQHFGDGTRLSIL.

This chain joins TRBV5-4 and TRBJ1-6; D remains unclear. CDR1 SGHNT and CDR2 YYREEE come from the germline V gene (reference sequence). V lost 2 bases to trimming and J lost 9 bases, with 6 bases between them. The CDR3 runs to 12 residues. Here the CDR3 reads CASSFLGSPLHF. DNA of the CDR3: TGTGCCAGCAGCTTTCTAGGTTCACCCCTCCACTTT.

In the case of this clone: At the DNA level, this CDR3 is encoded by other sequences in the same sample as well. The V and J genes are TRBV11-2 and TRBJ2-7; D unclear. V was shortened by 1 base and J by 7 bases, with 5 bases between the two germline ends. The CDR3 is 11 amino acids. From germline, CDR1 is SGHAT and CDR2 FQNNGV. The CDR3 nucleotides are TGTGCCAGCAGCTTAGTTAGAGAGCAGTACTTC. The encoded protein is CASSLVREQYF.

This clone was seen once. The rearrangement links TRBV5-1 to TRBJ1-1, with D perhaps TRBD1 (5 bases). The CDR3 extends over 17 amino acids. Deletions cut 0 bases from V and 2 bases from J, with 17 bases between. The germline V gene has CDR1 SGHRS and CDR2 YFSETQ. CDR3 DNA: TGCGCCAGCAGCTTGGTGCCGGTAGCAGGGTCAAACACTGAAGCTTTCTTT. It specifies CASSLVPVAGSNTEAFF.

The chain couples TRBV29-1 to TRBJ1-1; 10 bases are a match to TRBD1. The CDR3 totals 14 residues. Germline V gene sequence: CDR1 SQVTM, CDR2 ANQGSEA. V shed 8 bases and J 1 base; nucleotides not matched to a gene: 7. This CDR3 is CSSRDRGPNTEAFF. Here the CDR3 DNA reads TGCAGCTCCCGGGACAGGGGCCCGAACACTGAAGCTTTCTTT.

This clone turned up a few times. The chain carries TRBV19 and TRBJ2-1, with TRBD2 matching over 14 bases. Germline V gene data show CDR1 as LNHDA and CDR2 as SQIVND (reference sequence). The ends lost 6 bases at V and 8 bases at J; junction bases unmatched: 9. The CDR3 has 16 amino acids. CDR3 residues: CASRILTSGREHEQFF. The DNA for the CDR3 is TGTGCCAGTAGGATCCTGACTAGCGGGAGGGAGCATGAGCAGTTCTTC. The variable domain in full, with the rest retrieved from reference TRBV19 and TRBJ2-1, is DGGITQSPKYLFRKEGQNVTLSCEQNLNHDAMYWYRQDPGQGLRLIYYSQIVNDFQKGDIAEGYSVSREKKESFPLTVTSAQKNPTAFYLCASRILTSGREHEQFFGPGTRLTVL.

The V and J genes are TRBV19 and TRBJ1-1; no clear D gene. The germline V gene has CDR1 LNHDA and CDR2 SQIVND (reference sequence). This CDR3 is 13 amino acids long. The ends were cut back, 6 bases at V and 1 base at J, with 9 bases in the middle. The CDR3 is CASSRSENTEAFF. In DNA form, the CDR3 reads TGTGCCAGTAGCAGGTCGGAGAACACTGAAGCTTTCTTT. The complete variable domain, with remaining parts taken from reference TRBV19 and TRBJ1-1, reads DGGITQSPKYLFRKEGQNVTLSCEQNLNHDAMYWYRQDPGQGLRLIYYSQIVNDFQKGDIAEGYSVSREKKESFPLTVTSAQKNPTAFYLCASSRSENTEAFFGQGTRLTVV.

This clone is a singleton in its sample. The rearrangement links TRBV24-1 to TRBJ2-1; 10 nucleotides agree with TRBD2. This CDR3 contains 15 residues. Germline trimming cut 4 bases from V and 6 bases from J; bases unmatched to any gene: 5. Germline-derived CDR1 and CDR2 are KGHDR and SFDVKD. CDR3 bases: TGTGCCACCAGTGACCCGAGCGGGAGGGGCAATGAGCAGTTCTTC. Protein product: CATSDPSGRGNEQFF.

The chain uses TRBV4-1 and TRBJ1-5, with 7 bases that match TRBD1. Per the germline V gene, CDR1 is MGHRA and CDR2 is YSYEKL. The V segment lost 0 bases and the J segment 0 bases; nucleotides outside the gene matches: 5. The CDR3 totals 17 residues. The CDR3 DNA is TGCGCCAGCAGCCAAGACGGGACAGCTTATAGCAATCAGCCCCAGCATTTT. The encoded protein is CASSQDGTAYSNQPQHF.

This clone has only one observation. The V call is TRBV3-1 (or the pseudogene TRBV3-2), the J call TRBJ1-4; TRBD1 is a possible D gene (6 bases). Looked up from germline, CDR1 is LGHDT and CDR2 is YNNKEL (reference sequence). Trimming took 0 bases from V and 4 from J, leaving 12 bases between them. The CDR3 is made up of 16 amino acids. CDR3 protein: CASSQDLGGINEKLFF. In DNA form, the CDR3 reads TGTGCCAGCAGCCAAGATCTAGGGGGAATTAATGAAAAACTGTTTTTT.

This chain's CDR3 is CATRREEAFF. The CDR3 region has the DNA TGTGCCACACGGCGGGAAGAAGCTTTCTTT. The chain links TRBV6-5 to TRBJ1-1, with D uncertain. V shed 10 bases and J shed 8 bases, with 11 bases lying between them. Germline V gene sequence: CDR1 MNHEY, CDR2 SVGAGI. The CDR3 covers 10 residues.

J is TRBJ1-2 and V is TRBV30; no definite D call. Germline CDR1 GTSNPN, CDR2 SVGIG (reference sequence). The CDR3 runs to 12 residues. The V and J ends lost 2 bases and 8 bases respectively, with 12 bases between them. The CDR3 DNA sequence: TGTGCCTGGAGTTCCTCAGTCGGGGGCTACACCTTC. It codes for CAWSSSVGGYTF.